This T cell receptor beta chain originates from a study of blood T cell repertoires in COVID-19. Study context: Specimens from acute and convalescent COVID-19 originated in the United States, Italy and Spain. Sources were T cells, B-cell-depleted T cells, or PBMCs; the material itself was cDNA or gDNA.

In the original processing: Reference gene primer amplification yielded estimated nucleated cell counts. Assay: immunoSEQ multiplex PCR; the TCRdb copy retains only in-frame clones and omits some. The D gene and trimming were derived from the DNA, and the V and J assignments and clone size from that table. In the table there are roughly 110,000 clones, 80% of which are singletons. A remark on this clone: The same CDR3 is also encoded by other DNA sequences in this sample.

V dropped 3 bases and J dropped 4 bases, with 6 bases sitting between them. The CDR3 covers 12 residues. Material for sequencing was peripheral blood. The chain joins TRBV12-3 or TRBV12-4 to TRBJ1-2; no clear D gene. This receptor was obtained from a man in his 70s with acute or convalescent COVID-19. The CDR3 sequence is CASSFSGYGYTF. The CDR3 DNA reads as TGTGCCAGCAGTTTTTCCGGCTATGGCTACACCTTC.